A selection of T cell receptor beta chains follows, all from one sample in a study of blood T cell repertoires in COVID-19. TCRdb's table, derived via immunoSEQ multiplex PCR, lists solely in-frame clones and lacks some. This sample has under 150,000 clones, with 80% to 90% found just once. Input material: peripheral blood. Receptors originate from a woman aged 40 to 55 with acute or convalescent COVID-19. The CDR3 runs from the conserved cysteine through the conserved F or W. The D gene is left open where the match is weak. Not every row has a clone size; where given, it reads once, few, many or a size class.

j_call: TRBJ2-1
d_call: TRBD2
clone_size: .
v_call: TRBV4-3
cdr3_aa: CASSPILAGGPYEQFF
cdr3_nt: TGCGCCAGCAGCCCTATCCTAGCGGGGGGGCCCTATGAGCAGTTCTTC

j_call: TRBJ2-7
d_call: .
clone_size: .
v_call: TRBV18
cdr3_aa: CASSPQNSPYEQYF
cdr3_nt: TGTGCCAGCTCACCACAAAACAGTCCCTACGAGCAGTACTTC

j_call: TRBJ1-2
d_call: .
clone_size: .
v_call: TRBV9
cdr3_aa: CASSEAGNSGYTF
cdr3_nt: TGTGCCAGCAGCGAGGCAGGGAACAGTGGCTACACCTTC

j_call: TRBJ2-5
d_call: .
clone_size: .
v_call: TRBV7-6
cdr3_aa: CASSLARTARETQYF
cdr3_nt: TGTGCCAGCAGCTTAGCCCGCACGGCTAGGGAGACCCAGTACTTC

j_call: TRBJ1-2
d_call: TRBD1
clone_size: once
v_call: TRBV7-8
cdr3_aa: CASSPGTGGYGYTF
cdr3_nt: TGTGCCAGCAGCCCCGGGACAGGGGGGTATGGCTACACCTTC

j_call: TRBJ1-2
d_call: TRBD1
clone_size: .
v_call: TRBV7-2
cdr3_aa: CASRAGQAPYGYTF
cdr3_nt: TGTGCCAGCAGAGCGGGACAGGCCCCCTATGGCTACACCTTC

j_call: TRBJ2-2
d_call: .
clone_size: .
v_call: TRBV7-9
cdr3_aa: CASSQRWTALNTGELFF
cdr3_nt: TGTGCCAGCAGCCAGAGGTGGACAGCCTTGAACACCGGGGAGCTGTTTTTT

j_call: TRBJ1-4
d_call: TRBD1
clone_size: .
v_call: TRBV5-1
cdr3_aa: CASSPGQGEEKLFF
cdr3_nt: TGCGCCAGCAGCCCGGGACAGGGAGAGGAAAAACTGTTTTTT

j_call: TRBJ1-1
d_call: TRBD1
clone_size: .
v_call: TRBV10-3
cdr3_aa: CAIIGGQGPDTEAFF
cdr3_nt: TGTGCCATCATAGGAGGACAGGGGCCGGACACTGAAGCTTTCTTT

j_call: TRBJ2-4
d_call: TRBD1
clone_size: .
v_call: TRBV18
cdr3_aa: CASSPPGQGRAKNIQYF
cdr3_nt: TGTGCCAGCTCACCACCCGGACAGGGGAGGGCGAAAAACATTCAGTACTTC

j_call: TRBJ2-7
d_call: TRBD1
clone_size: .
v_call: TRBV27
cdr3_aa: CASSFFRDSEQYF
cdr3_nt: TGTGCCAGCAGTTTCTTCCGGGACAGCGAGCAGTACTTC

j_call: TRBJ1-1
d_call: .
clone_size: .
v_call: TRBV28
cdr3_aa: CASSRSWGGTEAFF
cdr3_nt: TGTGCCAGCAGCCGGAGTTGGGGGGGCACTGAAGCTTTCTTT

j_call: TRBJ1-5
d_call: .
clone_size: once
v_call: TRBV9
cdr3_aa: CASSVGGGIQPQHF
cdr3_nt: TGTGCCAGCAGCGTAGGGGGGGGTATTCAGCCCCAGCATTTT

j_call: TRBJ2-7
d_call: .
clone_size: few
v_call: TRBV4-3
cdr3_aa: CASSLGGPGSSSYEQYF
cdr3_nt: TGCGCCAGCAGCCTCGGGGGGCCTGGTTCGAGCTCCTACGAGCAGTACTTC

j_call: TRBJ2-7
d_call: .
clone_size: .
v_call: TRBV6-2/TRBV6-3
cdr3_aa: CASSYRGVGEQYF
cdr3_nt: TGTGCCAGCAGTTACAGGGGCGTCGGCGAGCAGTACTTC

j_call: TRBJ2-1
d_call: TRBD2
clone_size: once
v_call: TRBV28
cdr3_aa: CASRLAGGPHNEQFF
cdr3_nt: TGTGCCAGCAGATTAGCGGGGGGGCCTCACAATGAGCAGTTCTTC

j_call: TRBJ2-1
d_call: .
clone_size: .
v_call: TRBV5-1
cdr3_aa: CASRFLTGSYNEQFF
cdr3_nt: TGCGCCAGCAGATTCCTAACAGGCTCCTACAATGAGCAGTTCTTC